This T cell receptor (beta chain) emerged from a study of CD8 T cells in Susac syndrome. CDR1 is KGHSH and CDR2 is LQKENI in the germline V gene. The CDR3 runs 16 residues. Between the trimmed V and J ends, which lost 3 bases and 0 bases, there was a span of 9 bases. Reverse transcription of roughly 0.45 to 1 ug RNA was carried out with random hexamers. MiXCR was run by TCRdb on the immunoSEQ multiplex PCR reads, yielding one entry per CDR3 protein. The sample includes 150,000 to 200,000 distinct CDR3 sequences, 90% to 97% of them seen just once. The sample was CD4+ T cells from PBMCs. The source is a human donor with multiple sclerosis. The chain is built from TRBV18 and TRBJ2-6; D uncertain. CDR3 in DNA: TGTGCCAGCTCACCCTACGACCGCTCTGGGGCCAACGTCCTGACTTTC. Translation: CASSPYDRSGANVLTF.